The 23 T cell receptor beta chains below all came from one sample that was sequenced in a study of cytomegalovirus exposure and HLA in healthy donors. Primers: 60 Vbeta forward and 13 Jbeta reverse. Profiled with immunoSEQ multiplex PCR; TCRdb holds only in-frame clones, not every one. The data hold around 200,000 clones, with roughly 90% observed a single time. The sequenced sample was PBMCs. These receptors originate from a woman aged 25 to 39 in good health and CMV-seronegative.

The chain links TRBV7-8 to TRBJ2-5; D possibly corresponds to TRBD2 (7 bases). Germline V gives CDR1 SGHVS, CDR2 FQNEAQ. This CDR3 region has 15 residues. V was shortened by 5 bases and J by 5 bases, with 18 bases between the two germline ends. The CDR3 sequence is CASSTRGGARETQYF. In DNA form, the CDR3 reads TGTGCCAGCAGCACGAGGGGGGGGGCGCGGGAGACCCAGTACTTC.

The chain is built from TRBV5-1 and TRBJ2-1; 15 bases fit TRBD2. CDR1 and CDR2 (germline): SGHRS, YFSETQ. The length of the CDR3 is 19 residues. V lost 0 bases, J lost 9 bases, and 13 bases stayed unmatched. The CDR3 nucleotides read TGCGCCAGCAGCTTGGAGGGACTAGCGGGAGGATTCAGCTACGGTGAGCAGTTCTTC. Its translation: CASSLEGLAGGFSYGEQFF.

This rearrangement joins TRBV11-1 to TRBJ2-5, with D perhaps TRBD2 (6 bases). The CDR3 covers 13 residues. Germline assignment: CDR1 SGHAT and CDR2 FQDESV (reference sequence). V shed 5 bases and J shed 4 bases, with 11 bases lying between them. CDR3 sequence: CASSPQAGETQYF. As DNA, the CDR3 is TGTGCCAGCAGCCCTCAAGCGGGAGAGACCCAGTACTTC.

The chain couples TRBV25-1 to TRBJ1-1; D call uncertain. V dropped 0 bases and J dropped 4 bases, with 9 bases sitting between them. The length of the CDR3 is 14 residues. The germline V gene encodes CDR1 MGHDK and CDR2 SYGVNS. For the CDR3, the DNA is TGTGCCAGCAGTGAATATCAGGAGGGCACTGAAGCTTTCTTT. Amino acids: CASSEYQEGTEAFF.

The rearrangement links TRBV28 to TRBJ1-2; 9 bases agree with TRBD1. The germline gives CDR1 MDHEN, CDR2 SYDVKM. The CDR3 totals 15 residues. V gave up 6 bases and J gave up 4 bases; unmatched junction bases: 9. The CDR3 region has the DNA TGTGCCAGCAGAAGGGACAGGGCCCCGGCCTATGGCTACACCTTC. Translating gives CASRRDRAPAYGYTF.

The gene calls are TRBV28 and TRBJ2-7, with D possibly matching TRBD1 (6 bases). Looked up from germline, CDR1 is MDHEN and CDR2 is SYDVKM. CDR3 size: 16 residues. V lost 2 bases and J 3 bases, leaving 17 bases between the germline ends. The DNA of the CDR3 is TGTGCCAGCAGTTTAAAGAGGCAGGGGAGAGACTACGAGCAGTACTTC. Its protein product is CASSLKRQGRDYEQYF.

The CDR3 DNA reads TGTGCCAGCAGCAGGACTAGCGGGGATCAAGAGACCCAGTACTTC. Translation gives CASSRTSGDQETQYF. The chain has TRBV7-8 and TRBJ2-5; 12 nucleotides align to TRBD2. CDR3 size: 15 residues. Trimming at V came to 5 bases and at J to 2 bases, leaving 3 bases not matched to a gene. The germline V gene has CDR1 SGHVS and CDR2 FQNEAQ.

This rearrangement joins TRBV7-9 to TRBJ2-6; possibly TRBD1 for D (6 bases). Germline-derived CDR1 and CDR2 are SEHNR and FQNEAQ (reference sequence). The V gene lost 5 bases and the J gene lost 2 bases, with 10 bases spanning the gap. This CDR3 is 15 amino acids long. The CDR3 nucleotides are TGTGCCAGCAGCCAGAGGGACACTGGGGCCAACGTCCTGACTTTC. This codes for CASSQRDTGANVLTF.

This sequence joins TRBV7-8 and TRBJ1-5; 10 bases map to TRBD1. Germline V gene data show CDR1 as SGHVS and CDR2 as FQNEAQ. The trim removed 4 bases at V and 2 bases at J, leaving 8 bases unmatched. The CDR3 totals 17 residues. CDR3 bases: TGTGCCAGCAGCTACGCGAGACAGGGGGCCGGCAATCAGCCCCAGCATTTT. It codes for CASSYARQGAGNQPQHF.

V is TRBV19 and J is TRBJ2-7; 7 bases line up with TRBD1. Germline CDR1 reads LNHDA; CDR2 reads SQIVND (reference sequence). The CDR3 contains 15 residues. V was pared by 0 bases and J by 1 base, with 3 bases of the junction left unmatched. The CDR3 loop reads CASSIDWDSSYEQYF. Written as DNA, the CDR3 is TGTGCCAGTAGTATAGATTGGGACAGTTCCTACGAGCAGTACTTC.

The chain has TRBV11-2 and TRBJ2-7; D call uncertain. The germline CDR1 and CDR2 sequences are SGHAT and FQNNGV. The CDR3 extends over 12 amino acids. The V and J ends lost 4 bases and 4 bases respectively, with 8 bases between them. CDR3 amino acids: CASSSAGYEQYF. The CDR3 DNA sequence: TGTGCCAGCAGCTCCGCCGGGTACGAGCAGTACTTC.

This chain's CDR3 is CASSITSSETQYF. The CDR3 DNA reads TGTGCCAGCAGCATCACTAGTTCTGAGACCCAGTACTTC. The chain links TRBV5-6 to TRBJ2-5; D may be TRBD2 (5 bases). The germline CDR1 and CDR2 sequences are SGHDT and YYEEEE. V lost 4 bases to trimming and J lost 5 bases, with 12 bases between them. The CDR3 has 13 amino acids.

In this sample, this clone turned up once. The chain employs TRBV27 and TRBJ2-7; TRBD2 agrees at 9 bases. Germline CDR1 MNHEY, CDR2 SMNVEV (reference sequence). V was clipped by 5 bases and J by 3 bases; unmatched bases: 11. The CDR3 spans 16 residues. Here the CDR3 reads CASSRSGTSSRYEQYF. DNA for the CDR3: TGTGCCAGCAGTCGATCCGGGACTAGCTCTCGCTACGAGCAGTACTTC.

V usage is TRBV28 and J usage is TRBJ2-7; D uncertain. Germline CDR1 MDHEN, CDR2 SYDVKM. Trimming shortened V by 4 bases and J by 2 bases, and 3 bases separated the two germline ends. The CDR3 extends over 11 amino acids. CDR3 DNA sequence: TGTGCCAGCAGTTCTCCCTACGAGCAGTACTTC. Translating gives CASSSPYEQYF.

This chain's CDR3 is CASSLFGASTDTQYF. The CDR3 nucleotides read TGTGCCAGCAGTTTATTTGGGGCTAGCACAGATACGCAGTATTTT. This sequence joins TRBV27 and TRBJ2-3, with a possible D match to TRBD1 (5 bases). The length of the CDR3 is 15 residues. Germline assignment: CDR1 MNHEY and CDR2 SMNVEV (reference sequence). V was pared by 1 base and J by 0 bases, with 8 bases between.

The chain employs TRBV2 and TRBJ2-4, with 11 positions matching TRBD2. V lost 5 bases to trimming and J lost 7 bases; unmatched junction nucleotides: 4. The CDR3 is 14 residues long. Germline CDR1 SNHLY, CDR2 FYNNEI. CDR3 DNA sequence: TGTGCCAGCAGTCGTACTAGCGGGAGTAACATTCAGTACTTC. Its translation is CASSRTSGSNIQYF.

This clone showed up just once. The CDR3 coding sequence is TGTGCCAGTAGTATCGAAGGCAGGGACACAGATACGCAGTATTTT. Protein: CASSIEGRDTDTQYF. The V call is TRBV19, the J call TRBJ2-3; tentatively, D is TRBD1 (5 bases). V gave up 3 bases and J gave up 2 bases, with 12 bases separating them. The CDR3 spans 15 residues. Germline V lookup: CDR1 LNHDA, CDR2 SQIVND (reference sequence).

CDR3 residues: CASSLDFDHQETQYF. In DNA form, the CDR3 reads TGTGCCAGCAGCTTGGACTTTGATCACCAAGAGACCCAGTACTTC. This rearrangement joins TRBV5-4 to TRBJ2-5; D is ambiguous. The CDR3 loop spans 15 amino acids. Deletions cut 0 bases from V and 0 bases from J, with 9 bases between. CDR1 and CDR2 (germline): SGHNT, YYREEE (reference sequence).

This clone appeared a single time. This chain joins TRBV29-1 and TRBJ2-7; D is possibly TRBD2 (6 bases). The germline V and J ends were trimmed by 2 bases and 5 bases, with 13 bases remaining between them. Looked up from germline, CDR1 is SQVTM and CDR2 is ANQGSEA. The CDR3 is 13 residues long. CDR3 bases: TGCAGCGTTGAAACGGGAGCTATCGACGAGCAGTACTTC. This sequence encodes CSVETGAIDEQYF.

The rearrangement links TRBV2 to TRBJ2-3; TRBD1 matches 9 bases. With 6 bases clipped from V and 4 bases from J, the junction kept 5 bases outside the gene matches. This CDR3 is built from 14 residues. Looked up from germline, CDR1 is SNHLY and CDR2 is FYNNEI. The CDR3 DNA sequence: TGTGCCAGCAGGTCGACAGGGGGAGCAGATACGCAGTATTTT. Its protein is CASRSTGGADTQYF.

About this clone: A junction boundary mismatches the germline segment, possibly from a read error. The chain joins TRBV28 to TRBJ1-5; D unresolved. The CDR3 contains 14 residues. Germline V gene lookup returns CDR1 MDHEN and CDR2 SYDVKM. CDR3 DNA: TGTACCAGCAGTTTATTGTTAAGCAATCAGCCCCAGCATTTT. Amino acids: CTSSLLLSNQPQHF.

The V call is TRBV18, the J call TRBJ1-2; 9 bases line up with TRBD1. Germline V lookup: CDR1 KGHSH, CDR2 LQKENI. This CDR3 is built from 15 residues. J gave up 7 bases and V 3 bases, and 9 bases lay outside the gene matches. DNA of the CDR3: TGTGCCAGCTCACCGCCCGGGACAGGGACTAGTGGCTACACCTTC. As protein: CASSPPGTGTSGYTF.

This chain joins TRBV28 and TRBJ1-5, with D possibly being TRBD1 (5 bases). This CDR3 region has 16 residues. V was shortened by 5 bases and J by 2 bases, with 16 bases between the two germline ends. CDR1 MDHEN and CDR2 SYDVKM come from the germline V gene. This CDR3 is CASSDGTYGGNQPQHF. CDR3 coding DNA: TGTGCCAGCAGTGACGGGACTTACGGGGGCAATCAGCCCCAGCATTTT.